This T cell receptor beta chain was recorded in a study of cytomegalovirus exposure and HLA in healthy donors. Germline loops: CDR1 MNHEY, CDR2 SVGAGI. The CDR3 is 11 residues long. Deletions cut 6 bases from V and 10 bases from J, with 10 bases between. The PCR used 60 Vbeta and 13 Jbeta primers. Sequencing used immunoSEQ multiplex PCR; TCRdb keeps in-frame clones, though not all of them. The table has tens of thousands of clones, 78% seen once. The sequenced sample was PBMCs. The chain employs TRBV6-5 and TRBJ2-1; the D is unclear. This TCR was recovered from a woman aged 40 to 50 in good health and CMV-seronegative. The CDR3 DNA reads TGTGCCAGCAGGACTCCGCAAGAGCAGTTCTTC. As protein: CASRTPQEQFF.